A selection of T cell receptor beta chains follows, all from one sample in a study of blood T cell repertoires in COVID-19. The data were produced by immunoSEQ multiplex PCR, yet TCRdb's version contains in-frame clones alone and is incomplete. The data contain about 220,000 clones, under 90% of them singletons. The sample taken for sequencing was PBMCs or T cells enriched from blood (not recorded which). These receptor sequences come from a woman aged 40-49 years who had been exposed to COVID-19. CDR3s include the opening cysteine and the closing phenylalanine or tryptophan.

cdr3_length j_call v_call cdr3_aa
15 TRBJ1-6 TRBV30 CAWSPGTGGGSPLHF
13 TRBJ1-1 TRBV28 CASSLGTGLEAFF
14 TRBJ1-2 TRBV9 CASSGLGQDYGYTF
13 TRBJ1-1 TRBV18 CASSPEADTEAFF
14 TRBJ1-5 TRBV7-9 CASSSGGSGVPQHF
15 TRBJ1-2 TRBV7-3 CASSRIPSRDYGYTF
11 TRBJ2-1 TRBV20-1 CSGDRVNEQFF
14 TRBJ1-2 TRBV28 CASSFGGTVYGYTF
16 TRBJ1-3 TRBV13 CASSLSDPSSGNTIYF
15 TRBJ1-6 TRBV6-5 CASTGVSSYNSPLHF
15 TRBJ1-3 TRBV19 CASRSRGSPGNTIYF
20 TRBJ1-6 TRBV11-2 CASSLEALLRGFAYNSPLHF
12 TRBJ1-2 TRBV28 CASSATRAGYTF
15 TRBJ2-1 TRBV7-3 CASSPQAGAGNEQFF
18 TRBJ2-5 TRBV5-1 CASSFQTKRGGPQETQYF
14 TRBJ2-3 TRBV9 CASSSRYGTDTQYF
16 TRBJ1-3 TRBV5-4 CASSLGGSGSGNTIYF
13 TRBJ1-2 TRBV20-1 CSASSLGRAGYTF
13 TRBJ1-1 TRBV7-8 CASSVSQYTEAFF
15 TRBJ2-1 TRBV3-1/TRBV3-2 CASSQDSGTGNEQFF
19 TRBJ2-1 TRBV9 CASSVVGRGTTSSYNEQFF
13 TRBJ1-2 TRBV18 CASSPGGDYGYTF
15 TRBJ2-5 TRBV4-1 CASSPGQGGAETQYF
14 TRBJ2-7 TRBV2 CASSEGAPAYEQYF
12 TRBJ2-2 TRBV28 CASNRNTGELFF
14 TRBJ1-1 TRBV7-8 CASSLGAGNTEAFF
15 TRBJ2-7 TRBV7-6 CASSSPDRGLYEQYF
13 TRBJ2-2 TRBV4-1 CASGGLNTGELFF
15 TRBJ2-2 TRBV19 CASSIQTGSTGELFF
14 TRBJ1-2 TRBV5-4 CASSPAGSVRGYTF
15 TRBJ2-5 TRBV9 CASSGGQGGWETQYF
16 TRBJ1-2 TRBV7-9 CASSLGGQGVTYGYTF
16 TRBJ2-7 TRBV7-9 CASSAGEGHLGYEQYF
14 TRBJ2-5 TRBV10-3 CAIGPSGGQETQYF
14 TRBJ1-1 TRBV6-5 CASRIRGQNTEAFF
17 TRBJ1-1 TRBV4-1 CASSQATGQGGNTEAFF
14 TRBJ1-2 TRBV2 CASSTITGGYGYTF
16 TRBJ1-1 TRBV7-2 CASSLFQGSVNTEAFF
16 TRBJ2-3 TRBV7-2 CASSLARDRGTDTQYF
15 TRBJ2-7 TRBV19 CASSTLPGQSYEQYF
13 TRBJ1-3 TRBV18 CASSPQGGNTIYF
17 TRBJ2-3 TRBV11-2 CASSFSGGALRTDTQYF
11 TRBJ1-1 TRBV19 CASTVNTEAFF
14 TRBJ1-2 TRBV28 CASSLTARNYGYTF
13 TRBJ1-1 TRBV30 CAWSVGGISEAFF
13 TRBJ1-2 TRBV6-5 CASSRQGANGYTF
16 TRBJ1-6 TRBV18 CASSPAGTGGNSPLHF
17 TRBJ2-6 TRBV7-3 CASSSLTQGAGANVLTF
14 TRBJ1-5 TRBV6-5 CASSPQGDRQPQHF
15 TRBJ1-4 TRBV9 CASSVGPNSNEKLFF
16 TRBJ2-7 TRBV4-1 CASSQEASSGEREQYF
15 TRBJ2-2 TRBV19 CASSIGFRGIGELFF
14 TRBJ2-3 TRBV7-3 CASSLRTSGGGLYF